Listed below are T cell receptor beta chains from one sample, sequenced in a study of identical twins. TCRdb ran MiXCR on the 5' RACE reads and lists one entry per CDR3 protein. This table has about 240,000 distinct CDR3 sequences, 10% to 15% appearing once. This sample was also put to use in a study of yellow fever vaccine responses in identical twins.

The sequenced sample consisted of memory (CD45RO+) T cells sorted from blood. Source of these receptors: a woman between 18 and 29 years old in good health. CDR3s include the opening cysteine and the closing phenylalanine or tryptophan. A D gene is named only where the DNA matches it firmly. Only part of the rows carry a size: once, few, many, or a class if the clone is expanded.

J gene,D gene,V gene,clone size,CDR3 DNA,CDR3 protein
TRBJ2-5,.,TRBV5-1,.,TGCGCCAGCAGCATGATCGACGGCCAAGAGACCCAGTACTTC,CASSMIDGQETQYF
TRBJ2-1,TRBD2,TRBV7-9,few,TGTGCCAGCAGCTTACAAGCGGGAGGTAACAATGAGCAGTTCTTC,CASSLQAGGNNEQFF
TRBJ2-5,.,TRBV11-2,few,TGTGCCAGCAGCTTAGGGGGGACCTTGGATGGGGAGACCCAGTACTTC,CASSLGGTLDGETQYF
TRBJ2-1,TRBD2,TRBV2,.,TGTGCCAGCAGTGATATTGGCGGGGGGGCCGTTGAGCAGTTCTTC,CASSDIGGGAVEQFF
TRBJ2-3,.,TRBV5-1,few,TGCGCCAGCAGCTTGGAAGGGATCATTACCACAGATACGCAGTATTTT,CASSLEGIITTDTQYF
TRBJ1-2,.,TRBV12-3/TRBV12-4,many,TGTGCCAGCAGCTCCTTGGACTATGGCTACACCTTC,CASSSLDYGYTF
TRBJ2-3,.,TRBV11-1,.,TGTGCCAGCAGCGCACAGGCCAAGGGGGATGGGACAGATACGCAGTATTTT,CASSAQAKGDGTDTQYF
TRBJ2-1,TRBD2,TRBV3-1,many,TGTGCCAGCAGCCCTCAGACTAGCAGGGATGAGCAGTTCTTC,CASSPQTSRDEQFF
TRBJ2-7,.,TRBV12-3/TRBV12-4,.,TGTGCCAGCAGTTTGGGGGGGCCTTCCTACGAGCAGTACTTC,CASSLGGPSYEQYF
TRBJ2-5,.,TRBV6-1,few,TGTGCCAGCAGTCCCTTACAGGGAAGGAGGGAGACCCAGTACTTC,CASSPLQGRRETQYF
TRBJ2-5,.,TRBV15,.,TGTGCCACCAGCAGAGTAAAGGAGGAGACCCAGTACTTC,CATSRVKEETQYF
TRBJ2-1,.,TRBV10-3,.,TGTGCCATCAGTGAGTCGGGTGGCTACAATGAGCAGTTCTTC,CAISESGGYNEQFF
TRBJ2-7,.,TRBV7-2,few,TGTGCCAGCAGCTCGGGACCTTGGGAGGCCTACGAGCAGTACTTC,CASSSGPWEAYEQYF
TRBJ2-7,.,TRBV10-1,few,TGCGCCAGAAAGATCCCTAGGGGCTACGAGCAGTACTTC,CARKIPRGYEQYF
TRBJ2-7,.,TRBV12-3/TRBV12-4,many,TGTGCCAGCAGTTGGACTTCTGACGAGCAGTACTTC,CASSWTSDEQYF
TRBJ2-7,.,TRBV6-1,.,TGTGCCAGCACCCGGACTGACCTCTCCTACGAGCAGTACTTC,CASTRTDLSYEQYF
TRBJ1-5,.,TRBV6-6,.,TGTGCCAGCCGACAGGCTAATCAGCCCCAGCATTTT,CASRQANQPQHF
TRBJ2-5,.,TRBV7-2,.,TGTGCCAGCAGCTTAGCTCTTCGAGAGACCCAGTACTTC,CASSLALRETQYF
TRBJ2-3,TRBD2,TRBV7-3,few,TGTGCCAGCAGCCCAGTAGCGGGGGGGAGCACAGATACGCAGTATTTT,CASSPVAGGSTDTQYF
TRBJ1-3,.,TRBV4-3,few,TGCGCCAGCAGCCAAGATATAGCGAGAAACACCATATATTTT,CASSQDIARNTIYF
TRBJ1-2,.,TRBV27,many,TGTGCCAGCAGCCCGACTGAAACCTATGGCTACACCTTC,CASSPTETYGYTF
TRBJ1-2,.,TRBV30,.,TGTGCCTGGAGGACCGGACGGAACTATGGCTACACCTTC,CAWRTGRNYGYTF
TRBJ1-1,.,TRBV7-2,many,TGTGCCAGCAGCTCATCTCGGGCAGGTGAAGCTTTCTTT,CASSSSRAGEAFF
TRBJ1-1,TRBD1,TRBV7-3,.,TGTGCCAGCAGCTTAACAGGGGGCGACACTGAAGCTTTCTTT,CASSLTGGDTEAFF
TRBJ2-7,TRBD2,TRBV6-1,few,TGTGCCAGCAACCCTAGCGGGAGTTACGAGCAGTACTTC,CASNPSGSYEQYF
TRBJ2-7,TRBD1,TRBV6-2/TRBV6-3,.,TGTGCCACACGACAGGGGCCCTACGAGCAGTACTTC,CATRQGPYEQYF
TRBJ2-3,TRBD1,TRBV18,.,TGTGCCAGCTCACCGCGACAGGGGGCCGGGACAGATACGCAGTATTTT,CASSPRQGAGTDTQYF
TRBJ2-7,.,TRBV7-9,.,TGTGCCAGCAGCTTAGGTTCAGGCGAGCAGTACTTC,CASSLGSGEQYF
TRBJ2-7,.,TRBV2,once,TGTGCCAGCAGATCAGGACAGTTAAATTACGAGCAGTACTTC,CASRSGQLNYEQYF
TRBJ2-1,.,TRBV29-1,.,TGCAGCCTCCGACAGAATGAGCAGTTCTTC,CSLRQNEQFF
TRBJ2-5,.,TRBV20-1,.,TGCAGTGCTAGTTTTCGCTCAGAGACCCAGTACTTC,CSASFRSETQYF
TRBJ2-1,TRBD1,TRBV11-2,few,TGTGCCAGCAGCTCCCGCTCCGCGTTCCAGACAGGGGGCTTCAACAATGAGCAGTTCTTC,CASSSRSAFQTGGFNNEQFF
TRBJ2-3,.,TRBV5-1,once,TGCGCCAGCAGTGAAGGTGGGGCTAGGGATACGCAGTATTTT,CASSEGGARDTQYF
TRBJ2-7,.,TRBV12-3/TRBV12-4,many,TGTGCCAGCGGGACACGCTACGAGCAGTACTTC,CASGTRYEQYF
TRBJ2-2,.,TRBV9,few,TGTGCCAGCAGCGGACGGATTGGGGGCTTATCGGGACATCGAAACACCGGGGAGCTGTTTTTT,CASSGRIGGLSGHRNTGELFF
TRBJ2-1,.,TRBV29-1,.,TGCAGCGTGTGGGGGGAATTAAATGAGCAGTTCTTC,CSVWGELNEQFF
TRBJ2-7,.,TRBV29-1,many,TGCAGCGTTCGGACAGAATACTACGAGCAGTACTTC,CSVRTEYYEQYF
TRBJ2-3,TRBD1,TRBV11-2,many,TGTGCCAGCAGCTTAGAGATTCAGGACAGGCCTCGCACAGATACGCAGTATTTT,CASSLEIQDRPRTDTQYF
TRBJ2-1,TRBD2,TRBV5-1,many,TGCGCCAGCGGACTAGCGGGAGAAGGTTACAATGAGCAGTTCTTC,CASGLAGEGYNEQFF
TRBJ2-2,TRBD1,TRBV7-9,many,TGTGCCAGCAGCTTCCCCCCGGGACAGGGGGCCTCACGGGAGCTGTTTTTT,CASSFPPGQGASRELFF
TRBJ2-3,TRBD2,TRBV5-6,.,TGTGCCAGCAGCTTGGGACAGCTAGCGGGGGGCCTCCCCACAGATACGCAGTATTTT,CASSLGQLAGGLPTDTQYF
TRBJ2-7,.,TRBV6-5,few,TGTGCCAGCAGTTACGAGGGGGACCGGTTTGGAGAGCAGTACTTC,CASSYEGDRFGEQYF
TRBJ2-7,.,TRBV10-2,.,TGCGCCAGCAAGGAGTTCGCGGGTTCCTACGAGCAGTACTTC,CASKEFAGSYEQYF
TRBJ1-2,.,TRBV28,few,TGTGCCAGCAGTGTCCCTACCGGGACGATATATGGCTACACCTTC,CASSVPTGTIYGYTF
TRBJ2-2,TRBD2,TRBV25-1,.,TGTGCCAGCAGACGGGGGGGCCTTAACACCGGGGAGCTGTTTTTT,CASRRGGLNTGELFF
TRBJ2-7,.,TRBV28,.,TGTGCCAGCAGCCCGAGCCTCTACGAGCAGTACTTC,CASSPSLYEQYF
TRBJ2-1,.,TRBV6-2/TRBV6-3,few,TGTGCCAGCAGCCCTGCGAATGAGCAGTTCTTC,CASSPANEQFF
TRBJ2-2,.,TRBV14,.,TGTGCCAGCCGGCAGGGCAACCACGGGGAGCTGTTTTTT,CASRQGNHGELFF
TRBJ2-7,TRBD1,TRBV11-2,.,TGTGCCAGCAGCGCCATGACAGGGGGCGAGCAGTACTTC,CASSAMTGGEQYF
TRBJ2-2,TRBD2,TRBV4-3,many,TGCGCCAGCAGCCAAGATCTAGCGGGGCCGTTCGCGAACACCGGGGAGCTGTTTTTT,CASSQDLAGPFANTGELFF
TRBJ2-5,.,TRBV15,many,TGTGCCACCAGCAAATTTCTGGGATCGGAGACCCAGTACTTC,CATSKFLGSETQYF
TRBJ2-4,.,TRBV12-3/TRBV12-4,few,TGTGCCAGCAGTTTGGGGCAGGGGTTAGCCAAAAACATTCAGTACTTC,CASSLGQGLAKNIQYF